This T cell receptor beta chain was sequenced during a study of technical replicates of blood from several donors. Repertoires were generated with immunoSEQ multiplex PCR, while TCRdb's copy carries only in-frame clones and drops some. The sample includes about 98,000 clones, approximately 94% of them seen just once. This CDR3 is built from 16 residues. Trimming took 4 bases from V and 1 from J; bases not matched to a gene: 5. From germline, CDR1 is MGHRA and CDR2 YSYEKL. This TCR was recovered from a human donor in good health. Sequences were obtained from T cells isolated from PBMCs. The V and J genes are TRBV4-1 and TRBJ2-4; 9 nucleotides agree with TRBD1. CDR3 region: CASSLLGQGAKNIQYF. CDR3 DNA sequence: TGCGCCAGCAGCCTCTTAGGACAGGGGGCCAAAAACATTCAGTACTTC.